A selection of T cell receptor beta chains follows, all from one sample in a study of graft-versus-host responses after intestinal transplantation. TCRdb keeps only in-frame clones here, not all; method: immunoSEQ multiplex PCR. Of fewer than 85,000 clones listed, over 85% were seen once; the top ten hold 0.53%. Their target antigens are unknown. This specimen was unstimulated CD8+ T cells sorted from spleen or lymph node cells, taken before intestinal transplant. All receptors come from a human donor who received an intestinal transplant. CDR3s include the opening cysteine and the closing phenylalanine or tryptophan. The D gene is left open where the match is weak. The size entry is marked missing in some rows and otherwise reads once, few, many or a size class.

clone size,D gene,V gene,J gene,CDR3 DNA,CDR3 protein
once,-,TRBV5-8,TRBJ1-1,TGTGCCAGCAGCTTGGGACAGCCGAACACTGAAGCTTTCTTT,CASSLGQPNTEAFF
-,-,TRBV28,TRBJ2-1,TGTGCCAGCCTCAACCCATTAACTTCGAGTGGCAATGAGCAGTTCTTC,CASLNPLTSSGNEQFF
-,-,TRBV28,TRBJ2-7,TGTGCCAGCAGTTCGGGAGCCTACGAGCAGTACTTC,CASSSGAYEQYF
-,-,TRBV7-9,TRBJ1-1,TGTGCCAGCAGCTTATTTATATTCCTCCCGGGAGGCTTGAACACTGAAGCTTTCTTT,CASSLFIFLPGGLNTEAFF
-,TRBD1,TRBV5-1,TRBJ1-1,TGCGCCAGCAGCTTGGTTGGGACAGGGCTTACGATGAACACTGAAGCTTTCTTT,CASSLVGTGLTMNTEAFF
once,TRBD1,TRBV7-9,TRBJ2-2,TGTGCCAGCAGCACTGGACAGGGTTGGTCCGGGGAGCTGTTTTTT,CASSTGQGWSGELFF
-,TRBD1,TRBV6-4,TRBJ2-1,TGTGCCAGCAGCCCGGGACAGGGCCTCTACAATGAGCAGTTCTTC,CASSPGQGLYNEQFF
-,TRBD1,TRBV9,TRBJ1-2,TGTGCCAGCCACTCGGGACAGGGCTATGGCTACACCTTC,CASHSGQGYGYTF
-,-,TRBV29-1,TRBJ2-5,TGCAGCGTTGACGGGCTTCACCAAGAGACCCAGTACTTC,CSVDGLHQETQYF
-,TRBD2,TRBV6-5,TRBJ2-7,TGTGCCAGCAGTTATGGGACTAGCGGAGACGAGCAGTACTTC,CASSYGTSGDEQYF
-,-,TRBV27,TRBJ1-2,TGTGCCAGCAGTTTAGGGCAGTACTATGGCTACACCTTC,CASSLGQYYGYTF
-,-,TRBV5-4,TRBJ2-1,TGTGCCAGCAGCTTGCAGGAGGGAGCTGAATACAATGAGCAGTTCTTC,CASSLQEGAEYNEQFF
-,TRBD1,TRBV25-1,TRBJ2-1,TGTGCCAGCAGTACTCACGGGGGACAGGCCAACAATGAGCAGTTCTTC,CASSTHGGQANNEQFF
-,-,TRBV9,TRBJ2-1,TGTGCCAGCAGCCCCCAAGGACGGTTGTCAGGTGATGAGCAGTTCTTC,CASSPQGRLSGDEQFF